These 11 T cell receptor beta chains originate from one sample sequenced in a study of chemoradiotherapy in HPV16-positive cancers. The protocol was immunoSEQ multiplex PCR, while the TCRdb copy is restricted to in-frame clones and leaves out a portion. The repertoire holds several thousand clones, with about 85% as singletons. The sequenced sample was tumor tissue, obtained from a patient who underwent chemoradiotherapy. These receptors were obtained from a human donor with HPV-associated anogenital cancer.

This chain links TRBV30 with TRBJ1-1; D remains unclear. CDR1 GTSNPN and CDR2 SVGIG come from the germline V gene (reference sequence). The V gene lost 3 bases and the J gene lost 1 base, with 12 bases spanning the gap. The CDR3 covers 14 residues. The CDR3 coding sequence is TGTGCCTGGAGCTTGGAGATGGGGAACACTGAAGCTTTCTTT. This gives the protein CAWSLEMGNTEAFF.

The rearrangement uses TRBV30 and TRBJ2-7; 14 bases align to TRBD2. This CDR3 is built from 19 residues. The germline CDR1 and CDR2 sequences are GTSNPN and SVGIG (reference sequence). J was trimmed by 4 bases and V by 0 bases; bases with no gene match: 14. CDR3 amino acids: CAWSVPFWTSGRMGYEQYF. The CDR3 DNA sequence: TGTGCCTGGAGTGTACCCTTCTGGACTAGCGGGAGGATGGGGTACGAGCAGTACTTC.

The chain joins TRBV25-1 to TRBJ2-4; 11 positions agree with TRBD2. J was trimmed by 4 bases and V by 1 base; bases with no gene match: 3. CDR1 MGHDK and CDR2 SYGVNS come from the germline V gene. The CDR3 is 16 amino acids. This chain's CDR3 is CASSESGTSGKNIQYF. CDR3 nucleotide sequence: TGTGCCAGCAGTGAATCCGGGACTAGCGGAAAAAACATTCAGTACTTC. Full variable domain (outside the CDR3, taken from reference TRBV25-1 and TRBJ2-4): EADIYQTPRYLVIGTGKKITLECSQTMGHDKMYWYQQDPGMELHLIHYSYGVNSTEKGDLSSESTVSRIRTEHFPLTLESARPSHTSQYLCASSESGTSGKNIQYFGAGTRLSVL.

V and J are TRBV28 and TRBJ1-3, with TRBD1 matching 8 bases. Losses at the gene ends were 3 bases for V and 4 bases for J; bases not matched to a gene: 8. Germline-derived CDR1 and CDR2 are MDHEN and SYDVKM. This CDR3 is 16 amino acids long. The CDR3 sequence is CASSLSGRGLGNTIYF. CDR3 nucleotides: TGTGCCAGCAGTTTGTCTGGCAGGGGGCTCGGAAACACCATATATTTT.

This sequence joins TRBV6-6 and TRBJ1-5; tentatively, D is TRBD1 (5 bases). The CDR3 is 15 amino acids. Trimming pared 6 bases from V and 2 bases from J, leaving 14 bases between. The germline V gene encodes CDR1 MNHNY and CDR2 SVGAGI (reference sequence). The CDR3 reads CASRQGGIGNQPQHF. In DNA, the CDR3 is TGTGCCAGCAGGCAGGGAGGGATTGGCAATCAGCCCCAGCATTTT.

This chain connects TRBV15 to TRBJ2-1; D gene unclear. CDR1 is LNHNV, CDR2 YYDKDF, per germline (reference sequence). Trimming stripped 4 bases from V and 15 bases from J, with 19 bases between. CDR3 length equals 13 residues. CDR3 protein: CATSTPPDHQRFF. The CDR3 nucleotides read TGTGCCACCAGCACCCCCCCGGACCATCAGCGGTTCTTC. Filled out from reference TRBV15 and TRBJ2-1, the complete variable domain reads DAMVIQNPRYQVTQFGKPVTLSCSQTLNHNVMYWYQQKSSQAPKLLFHYYDKDFNNEADTPDNFQSRRPNTSFCFLDIRSPGLGDTAMYLCATSTPPDHQRFFGPGTRLTVL.

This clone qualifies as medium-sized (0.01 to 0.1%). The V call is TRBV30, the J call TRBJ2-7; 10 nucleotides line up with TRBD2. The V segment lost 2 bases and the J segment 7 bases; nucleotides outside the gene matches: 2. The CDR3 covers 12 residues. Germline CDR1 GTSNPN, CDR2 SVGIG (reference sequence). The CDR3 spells CAWSIAGGEQYF. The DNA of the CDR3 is TGTGCCTGGAGTATAGCGGGAGGAGAGCAGTACTTC. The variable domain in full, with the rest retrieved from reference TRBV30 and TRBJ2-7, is SQTIHQWPATLVQPVGSPLSLECTVEGTSNPNLYWYRQAAGRGLQLLFYSVGIGQISSEVPQNLSASRPQDRQFILSSKKLLLSDSGFYLCAWSIAGGEQYFGPGTRLTVT.

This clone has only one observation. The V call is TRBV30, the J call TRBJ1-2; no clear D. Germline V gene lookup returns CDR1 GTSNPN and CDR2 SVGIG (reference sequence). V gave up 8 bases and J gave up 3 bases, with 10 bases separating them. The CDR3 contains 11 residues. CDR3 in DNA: TGTGCCGGAAACAGTTACTATGGCTACACCTTC. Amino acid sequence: CAGNSYYGYTF.

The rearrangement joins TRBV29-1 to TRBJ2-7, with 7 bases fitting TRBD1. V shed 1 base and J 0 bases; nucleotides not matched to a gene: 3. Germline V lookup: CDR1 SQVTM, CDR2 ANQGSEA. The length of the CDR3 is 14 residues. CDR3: CSVEGRGLSYEQYF. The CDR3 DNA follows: TGCAGCGTTGAAGGAAGGGGGCTCTCCTACGAGCAGTACTTC.

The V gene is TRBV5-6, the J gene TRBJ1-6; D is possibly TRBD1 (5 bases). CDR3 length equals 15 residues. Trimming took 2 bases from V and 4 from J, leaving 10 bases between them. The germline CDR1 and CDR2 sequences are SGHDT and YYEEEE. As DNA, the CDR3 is TGTGCCAGCAGCTTCAACAGGTTATATAATTCACCCCTCCACTTT. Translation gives CASSFNRLYNSPLHF.

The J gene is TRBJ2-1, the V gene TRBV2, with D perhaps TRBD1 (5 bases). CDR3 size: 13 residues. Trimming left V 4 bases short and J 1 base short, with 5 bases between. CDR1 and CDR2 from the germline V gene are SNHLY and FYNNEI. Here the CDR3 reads CASSGQSYNEQFF. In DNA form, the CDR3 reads TGTGCCAGCAGTGGACAGTCCTACAATGAGCAGTTCTTC.